Reported below is one T cell receptor beta chain. Its antigen is not identified. PCR involved 60 Vbeta and 13 Jbeta primers. The data were produced by immunoSEQ multiplex PCR, yet TCRdb's version contains in-frame clones alone and is incomplete. In the table there are about 140,000 clones, 65% to 85% of which are singletons. These data come from a study of cytomegalovirus exposure and HLA in healthy donors. Study-wide results and limits: Sequences of the TCR beta chain were said to predict the HLA-A and HLA-B alleles of most subjects accurately.

This CDR3 has 16 amino acids. Germline CDR1 SEHNR, CDR2 FQNEAQ (reference sequence). Trimming stripped 0 bases from V and 14 bases from J, with 20 bases between. This cohort consisted of healthy bone marrow donors. The chain links TRBV7-9 to TRBJ1-6, with D perhaps TRBD1 (5 bases). The sequence was collected from a man younger than 35 in good health and CMV-seronegative. The specimen sequenced was PBMCs. The CDR3, as DNA: TGTGCCAGCAGCTTAGCGGGGGGAGTCCAGTCATGCACCCTCCACTTT. Protein: CASSLAGGVQSCTLHF.